These 15 T cell receptor beta chains were sequenced from one sample in a study of CD4 T cells in relation to SARS-CoV-2 and coronaviruses. Assay used: immunoSEQ multiplex PCR; TCRdb lists only in-frame clones, some missing. The data contain tens of thousands of clones, roughly 76% of them singletons. Their antigens remain unidentified. Source material: memory CD4+ T cells from PBMCs, cultured in vitro. The receptors were sampled from an adult with COVID-19.

This sequence joins TRBV2 and TRBJ2-5; no clear D gene. Germline-derived CDR1 and CDR2 are SNHLY and FYNNEI. The length of the CDR3 is 13 residues. V shed 4 bases and J shed 2 bases, with 8 bases lying between them. The CDR3 protein is CASSVLEQETQYF. The CDR3 DNA follows: TGTGCCAGCAGTGTCCTAGAGCAAGAGACCCAGTACTTC.

The chain joins TRBV3-1 (or the pseudogene TRBV3-2) to TRBJ1-2; unclear D gene. With 1 base removed from V and 4 bases from J, the gap between germline ends came to 16 bases. Per the germline V gene, CDR1 is LGHDT and CDR2 is YNNKEL (reference sequence). The CDR3 covers 16 residues. CDR3 bases: TGTGCCAGCAGCCAAGTGTTTAGGGCTCGAGGCTATGGCTACACCTTC. This encodes CASSQVFRARGYGYTF.

The rearrangement links TRBV2 to TRBJ1-5, with 7 bases fitting TRBD1. This CDR3 has 14 residues. CDR1 and CDR2 from the germline V gene are SNHLY and FYNNEI. J was trimmed by 4 bases and V by 5 bases; bases with no gene match: 5. This CDR3 reads CASSQGVRNQPQHF. The CDR3, as DNA: TGTGCCAGCAGTCAGGGGGTCCGAAATCAGCCCCAGCATTTT. The whole variable domain, remainder taken from reference TRBV2 and TRBJ1-5, is EPEVTQTPSHQVTQMGQEVILRCVPISNHLYFYWYRQILGQKVEFLVSFYNNEISEKSEIFDDQFSVERPDGSNFTLKIRSTKLEDSAMYFCASSQGVRNQPQHFGDGTRLSIL.

The chain carries TRBV15 and TRBJ2-5; TRBD1 matches at 10 bases. Germline assignment: CDR1 LNHNV and CDR2 YYDKDF (reference sequence). Germline trimming cut 6 bases from V and 5 bases from J; bases unmatched to any gene: 9. CDR3 length: 15 residues. CDR3 coding DNA: TGTGCCACCAGAGGCGGGACAGGGGCGGGGGAGACCCAGTACTTC. As protein: CATRGGTGAGETQYF.

The chain is built from TRBV30 and TRBJ2-7; a weak D match, TRBD2 (6 bases). Germline values: CDR1 GTSNPN, CDR2 SVGIG (reference sequence). V dropped 1 base and J dropped 1 base, with 17 bases sitting between them. The CDR3 is 16 residues long. DNA for the CDR3: TGTGCCTGGAGTGAGGTTGCTAGCGCCCTATCCTACGAGCAGTACTTC. It specifies CAWSEVASALSYEQYF.

The chain joins TRBV4-3 to TRBJ2-3; 7 bases fit TRBD2. The CDR3 is made up of 15 amino acids. The germline V gene has CDR1 LGHNA and CDR2 YSLEER. The V and J ends lost 3 bases and 0 bases, in that order; junction bases with no gene match: 3. This CDR3 is CASSQSSGSTDTQYF. In DNA form, the CDR3 reads TGCGCCAGCAGCCAGAGTAGCGGGAGCACAGATACGCAGTATTTT.

The CDR3 DNA is TGTGCCAGCAGCTTGGCTAGCGGAGCTAACTACGAGCAGTACTTC. This encodes CASSLASGANYEQYF. The chain is built from TRBV5-4 and TRBJ2-7, with 7 bases that match TRBD2. V gave up 0 bases and J gave up 3 bases; unmatched junction bases: 6. This CDR3 spans 15 amino acids. The germline CDR1 and CDR2 sequences are SGHNT and YYREEE (reference sequence).

This chain links TRBV12-1 with TRBJ2-3; TRBD2 is the table's D call and was not checked against the DNA. TRBV12-1 is deemed a pseudogene. CDR3 length: 19 amino acids. The chain's CDR3 is CASSLTGTSGRAGTDTQYF. The CDR3 bases are TGTGCCAGCAGCCTAACAGGGACTAGCGGGAGGGCGGGTACTGATACGCAGTATTTT.

This chain uses TRBV28 with TRBJ1-1; D remains ambiguous. The germline V and J ends were trimmed by 2 bases and 1 base, with 5 bases remaining between them. Looked up from germline, CDR1 is MDHEN and CDR2 is SYDVKM. The CDR3 length is 13 residues. The CDR3 sequence is CASSLTANTEAFF. The CDR3 region has the DNA TGTGCCAGCAGTTTAACAGCGAACACTGAAGCTTTCTTT.

The CDR3 loop is CASRPRDRVSEQYF. The CDR3 nucleotides read TGTGCCAGCAGGCCTCGGGACAGGGTAAGCGAGCAGTACTTC. V is TRBV6-5 and J is TRBJ2-7, with 9 bases fitting TRBD1. The CDR3 is 14 amino acids. The junction had 9 bases not matched to a gene; V was cut back by 6 bases and J by 6 bases. Per germline, CDR1 MNHEY and CDR2 SVGAGI.

Here the CDR3 DNA reads TGTGCCAGCAGCGCACGGACCAATCAGCCCCAGCATTTT. It specifies CASSARTNQPQHF. The chain has TRBV9 and TRBJ1-5, with D unclear. Germline V gene data show CDR1 as SGDLS and CDR2 as YYNGEE. The CDR3 contains 13 residues. V lost 3 bases and J lost 3, with 7 bases in between. Complete variable domain (other parts from reference TRBV9 and TRBJ1-5): DSGVTQTPKHLITATGQRVTLRCSPRSGDLSVYWYQQSLDQGLQFLIQYYNGEERAKGNILERFSAQQFPDLHSELNLSSLELGDSALYFCASSARTNQPQHFGDGTRLSIL.

This chain links TRBV5-1 with TRBJ2-3, with D hard to call. The CDR3 is 14 residues long. Looked up from germline, CDR1 is SGHRS and CDR2 is YFSETQ. Trimming pared 4 bases from V and 5 bases from J, leaving 14 bases between. CDR3 nucleotides: TGCGCCAGCAGCCCGGATGCAGGTGAAGATACGCAGTATTTT. Encoded protein: CASSPDAGEDTQYF.

The chain joins TRBV3-1 (or the pseudogene TRBV3-2) to TRBJ2-3; the D gene is possibly TRBD1 (5 bases). The V gene lost 5 bases and the J gene lost 0 bases, with 18 bases spanning the gap. The CDR3 has 17 amino acids. The germline gives CDR1 LGHDT, CDR2 YNNKEL (reference sequence). CDR3 DNA sequence: TGTGCCAGCAGCTCAAGGGGTTTAACACGAAGCACAGATACGCAGTATTTT. This encodes CASSSRGLTRSTDTQYF.

This chain uses TRBV6-4 with TRBJ1-1; the D gene is possibly TRBD1 (6 bases). The ends were cut back, 4 bases at V and 2 bases at J, with 23 bases in the middle. The CDR3 spans 18 residues. CDR1 and CDR2 from the germline V gene are MRHNA and SNTAGT. This chain's CDR3 is CASSALPARTDINTEAFF. The CDR3 bases are TGTGCCAGCAGTGCCCTCCCGGCACGGACAGATATTAACACTGAAGCTTTCTTT.

V gene TRBV28 combines with J gene TRBJ1-5, with 8 bases that match TRBD1. The junction had 7 bases not matched to a gene; V was cut back by 8 bases and J by 4 bases. From germline, CDR1 is MDHEN and CDR2 SYDVKM. The CDR3 spans 14 residues. The CDR3 spells CASWDRHFNQPQHF. As DNA, the CDR3 is TGTGCCAGCTGGGACAGGCATTTTAATCAGCCCCAGCATTTT.